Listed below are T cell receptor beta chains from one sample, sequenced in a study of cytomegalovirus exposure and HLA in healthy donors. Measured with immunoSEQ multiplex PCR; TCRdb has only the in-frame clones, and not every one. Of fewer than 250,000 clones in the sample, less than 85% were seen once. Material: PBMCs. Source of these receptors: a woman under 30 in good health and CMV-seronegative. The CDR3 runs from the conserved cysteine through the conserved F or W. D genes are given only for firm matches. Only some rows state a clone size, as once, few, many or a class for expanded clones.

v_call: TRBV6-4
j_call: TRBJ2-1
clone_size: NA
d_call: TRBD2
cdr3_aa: CASSELAGGYNEQFF
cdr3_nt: TGTGCCAGCAGTGAACTAGCGGGAGGGTACAATGAGCAGTTCTTC

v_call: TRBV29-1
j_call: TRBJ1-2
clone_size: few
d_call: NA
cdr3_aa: CSVVGSRNYGYTF
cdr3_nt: TGCAGCGTTGTTGGCAGCCGGAACTATGGCTACACCTTC

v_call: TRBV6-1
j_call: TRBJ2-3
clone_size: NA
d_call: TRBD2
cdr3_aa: CASGSGGPSTDTQYF
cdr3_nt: TGTGCCAGCGGCAGCGGGGGCCCTAGCACAGATACGCAGTATTTT

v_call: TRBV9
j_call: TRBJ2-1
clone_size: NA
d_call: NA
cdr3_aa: CASSGKGSYNEQFF
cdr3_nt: TGTGCCAGCAGCGGAAAAGGGTCCTACAATGAGCAGTTCTTC

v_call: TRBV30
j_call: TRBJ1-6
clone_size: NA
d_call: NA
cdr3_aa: CAWSVSSPLHF
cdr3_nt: TGTGCCTGGAGTGTAAGTTCACCCCTCCACTTT

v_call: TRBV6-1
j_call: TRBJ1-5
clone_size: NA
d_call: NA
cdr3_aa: CASSEATGGARNQPQHF
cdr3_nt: TGTGCCAGCAGTGAAGCGACCGGAGGGGCGCGGAATCAGCCCCAGCATTTT

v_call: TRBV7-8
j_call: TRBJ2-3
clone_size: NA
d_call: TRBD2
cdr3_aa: CASTQLAGGATDTQYF
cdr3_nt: TGTGCCAGCACCCAACTAGCGGGGGGCGCCACAGATACGCAGTATTTT

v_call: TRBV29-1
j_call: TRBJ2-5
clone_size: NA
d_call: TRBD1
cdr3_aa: CSVVGRGPGETQYF
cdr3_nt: TGCAGCGTTGTCGGCAGGGGGCCTGGGGAGACCCAGTACTTC

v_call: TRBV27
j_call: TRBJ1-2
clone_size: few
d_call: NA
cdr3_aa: CASSLGSNYGYTF
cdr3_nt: TGTGCCAGCAGTCTAGGGTCTAACTATGGCTACACCTTC

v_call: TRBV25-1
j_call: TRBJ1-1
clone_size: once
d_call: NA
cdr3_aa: CASSDWNTEAFF
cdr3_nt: TGTGCCAGCAGCGACTGGAACACTGAAGCTTTCTTT

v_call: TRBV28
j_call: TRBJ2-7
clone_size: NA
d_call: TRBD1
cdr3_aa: CASSFSAGGGEQYF
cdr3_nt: TGTGCCAGCAGTTTCTCCGCAGGGGGCGGCGAGCAGTACTTC

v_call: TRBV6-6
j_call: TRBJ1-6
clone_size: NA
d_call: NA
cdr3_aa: CASSPSPDSPLHF
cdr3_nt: TGTGCCAGCAGTCCGAGTCCCGATTCACCCCTCCACTTT

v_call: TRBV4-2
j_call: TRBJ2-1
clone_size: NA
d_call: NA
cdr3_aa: CASSPAAPEQFF
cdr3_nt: TGTGCCAGCAGCCCCGCGGCACCTGAGCAGTTCTTC

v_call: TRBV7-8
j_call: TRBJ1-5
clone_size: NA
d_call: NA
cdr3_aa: CASSFSTSQPQHF
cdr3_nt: TGTGCCAGCAGCTTCTCGACCAGTCAGCCCCAGCATTTT

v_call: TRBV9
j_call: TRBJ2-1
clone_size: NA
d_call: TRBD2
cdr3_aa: CASSARTSGSNEQFF
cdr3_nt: TGTGCCAGCAGCGCGAGGACTAGCGGTTCCAATGAGCAGTTCTTC

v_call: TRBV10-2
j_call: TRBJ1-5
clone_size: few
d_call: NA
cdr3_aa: CASSGEGTQPQHF
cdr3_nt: TGCGCCAGCAGTGGGGAGGGTACTCAGCCCCAGCATTTT

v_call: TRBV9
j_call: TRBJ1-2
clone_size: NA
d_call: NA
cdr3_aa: CASSVDFGASNYGYTF
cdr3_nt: TGTGCCAGCAGCGTAGATTTCGGGGCCAGCAACTATGGCTACACCTTC

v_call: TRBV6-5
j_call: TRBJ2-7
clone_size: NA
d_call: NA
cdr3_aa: CASSPSKGGHEQYF
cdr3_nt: TGTGCCAGCAGTCCATCAAAAGGTGGCCACGAGCAGTACTTC

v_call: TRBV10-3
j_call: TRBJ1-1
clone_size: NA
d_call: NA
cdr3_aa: CAISETPNTEAFF
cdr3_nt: TGTGCCATCAGTGAGACACCGAACACTGAAGCTTTCTTT

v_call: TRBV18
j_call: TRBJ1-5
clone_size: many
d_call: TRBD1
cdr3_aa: CASSLQGAGQPQHF
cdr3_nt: TGTGCCAGCTCACTACAGGGGGCAGGACAGCCCCAGCATTTT

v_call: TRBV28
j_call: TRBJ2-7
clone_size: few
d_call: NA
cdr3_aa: CASSSHRGYEQYF
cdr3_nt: TGTGCCAGCAGTTCCCACCGTGGGTACGAGCAGTACTTC

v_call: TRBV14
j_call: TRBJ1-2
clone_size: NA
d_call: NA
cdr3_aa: CASSQGTPNYGYTF
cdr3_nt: TGTGCCAGCAGCCAAGGGACACCGAACTATGGCTACACCTTC

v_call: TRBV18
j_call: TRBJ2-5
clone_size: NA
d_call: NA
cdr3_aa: CASSPLGAGGYQETQYF
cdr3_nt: TGTGCCAGCTCACCACTCGGGGCAGGGGGGTACCAAGAGACCCAGTACTTC

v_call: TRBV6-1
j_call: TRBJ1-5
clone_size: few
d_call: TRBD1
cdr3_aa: CASSEIGGQARNQPQHF
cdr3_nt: TGTGCCAGCAGTGAAATTGGAGGACAGGCCCGCAATCAGCCCCAGCATTTT

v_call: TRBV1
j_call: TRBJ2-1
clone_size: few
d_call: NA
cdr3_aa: CTSSPSLPPTEQFF
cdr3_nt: TGCACCAGCAGCCCTAGTTTACCGCCGACTGAGCAGTTCTTC

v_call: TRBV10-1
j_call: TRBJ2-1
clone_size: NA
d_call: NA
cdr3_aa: CASSESILVSNEQFF
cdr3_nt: TGCGCCAGCAGTGAGTCGATACTAGTCTCAAATGAGCAGTTCTTC

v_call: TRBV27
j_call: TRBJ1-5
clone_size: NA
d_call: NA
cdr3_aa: CASSFTGEPQHF
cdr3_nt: TGTGCCAGCAGTTTTACGGGGGAGCCCCAGCATTTT

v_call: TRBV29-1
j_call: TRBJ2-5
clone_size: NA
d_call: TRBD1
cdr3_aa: CSVIQGAQETQYF
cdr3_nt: TGCAGCGTCATACAGGGGGCTCAGGAGACCCAGTACTTC

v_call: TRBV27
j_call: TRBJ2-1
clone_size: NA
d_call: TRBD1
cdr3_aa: CASSSPGGPYNEQFF
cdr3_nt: TGTGCCAGCAGTTCACCAGGGGGCCCCTACAATGAGCAGTTCTTC